One and the same sample provided the 14 T cell receptor beta chains below, sequenced in a study of T-cell reconstitution after alpha-beta-depleted transplantation in children. The TCRbeta library was prepared with unique molecular identifiers. TCRdb fed the PCR reads into MiXCR, producing one record per CDR3 protein. The repertoire holds 100,000 or so distinct CDR3 sequences, with less than 6% as singletons. The source material was PBMCs, mostly from graft donor cells, sampled 60 days after TCRalphabeta/CD19-depleted stem cell transplant. Source of these receptors: a female patient aged 2 to 10 who had a stem cell transplant for Fanconi anemia, so the T cells may come from the graft donor.

This rearrangement joins TRBV7-8 to TRBJ2-2, with TRBD2 as a possible D gene (5 bases). Trimming took off 1 base at V and 0 bases at J, with 15 bases between the two ends. The CDR3 consists of 18 residues. Germline V gives CDR1 SGHVS, CDR2 FQNEAQ. DNA of the CDR3: TGTGCCAGCAGCTTAGGAGGAGGCTTCTCCGCGAACACCGGGGAGCTGTTTTTT. Residues: CASSLGGGFSANTGELFF.

The V gene is TRBV20-1, the J gene TRBJ2-1; 9 bases agree with TRBD2. V gave up 3 bases and J gave up 5 bases; unmatched junction bases: 5. There are 14 residues in the CDR3. The germline V gene encodes CDR1 DFQATT and CDR2 SNEGSKA (reference sequence). CDR3 in DNA: TGCAGTGCTAGGAGCGGGAGGAGGGACAATGAGCAGTTCTTC. Amino acid sequence: CSARSGRRDNEQFF.

This clonotype was counted many times. This chain uses TRBV11-2 with TRBJ2-7, with D uncertain. Germline CDR1 reads SGHAT; CDR2 reads FQNNGV. There are 14 residues in the CDR3. Trimming took off 5 bases at V and 4 bases at J, with 15 bases between the two ends. CDR3 amino acids: CASSQSPLGYEQYF. Written as DNA, the CDR3 is TGTGCCAGCAGCCAATCTCCCCTGGGATACGAGCAGTACTTC.

This clonotype was found a few times. J is TRBJ2-3 and V is TRBV6-5, with unresolved D. Trimming stripped 0 bases from V and 0 bases from J, with 10 bases between. This CDR3 is built from 16 residues. Germline-derived CDR1 and CDR2 are MNHEY and SVGAGI. CDR3 in amino acids: CASSYSSDPSTDTQYF. DNA for the CDR3: TGTGCCAGCAGTTACTCGAGCGATCCTAGCACAGATACGCAGTATTTT.

This clonotype occurred a few times. The V and J genes are TRBV5-1 and TRBJ2-5; no reliable D call. CDR1 and CDR2 (germline): SGHRS, YFSETQ. The CDR3 length is 12 residues. The V end lost 5 bases, the J end lost 7 bases, and 12 bases lay between the germline ends. DNA of the CDR3: TGCGCCAGCAGGCCCCCTATGGGGACCCAGTACTTC. Translation: CASRPPMGTQYF.

The rearrangement uses TRBV18 and TRBJ1-1; D remains unclear. Trimming cost V 0 bases and J 3 bases, with 8 bases left between them. This CDR3 is 14 amino acids long. Germline V CDR1 and CDR2: KGHSH, LQKENI. CDR3 coding DNA: TGTGCCAGCTCACCACCGGGATTGGACACTGAAGCTTTCTTT. This gives the protein CASSPPGLDTEAFF.

There are many counts of this clonotype. The junction does not match germline at one end; this may be a read error. The chain employs TRBV12-3 or TRBV12-4 and TRBJ2-7; D may be TRBD1 (6 bases). The CDR3 spans 11 residues. CDR3 nucleotide sequence: TGTGCCAGCAGTTTTCATAGACAGGTCCACTTC. The encoded protein is CASSFHRQVHF.

There are many counts of this clonotype. J is TRBJ2-7 and V is TRBV27; no firm D call. CDR1 is MNHEY, CDR2 SMNVEV, per germline (reference sequence). V dropped 6 bases and J dropped 4 bases, with 19 bases sitting between them. CDR3 length: 15 residues. The CDR3 region has the DNA TGTGCCAGCAGCCGACCCCCTGGTAAGGAATACGAGCAGTACTTC. This translates into CASSRPPGKEYEQYF.

Many counts were recorded for this clonotype. V usage is TRBV12-3 or TRBV12-4 and J usage is TRBJ2-1; TRBD2 aligns across 7 bases. The CDR3 is 15 amino acids. J was trimmed by 7 bases and V by 0 bases; bases with no gene match: 6. As DNA, the CDR3 is TGTGCCAGCAGTTTAGCGGGAGGGGCGGGTAATGAGCAGTTCTTC. Its protein product is CASSLAGGAGNEQFF.

This clonotype appeared many times. This chain connects TRBV7-6 to TRBJ2-5; 7 positions match TRBD2. Trimming at V came to 2 bases and at J to 3 bases, leaving 15 bases not matched to a gene. The CDR3 sequence is 18 residues long. Per germline, CDR1 SGHVS and CDR2 FNYEAQ. CDR3 bases: TGTGCCAGCAGCTTATTCTCTCCCACGGCTAGCGGTAAAGAGACCCAGTACTTC. Its protein product is CASSLFSPTASGKETQYF. Full variable domain (missing parts from reference TRBV7-6 and TRBJ2-5): GAGVSQSPRYKVTKRGQDVALRCDPISGHVSLYWYRQALGQGPEFLTYFNYEAQQDKSGLPNDRFSAERPEGSISTLTIQRTEQRDSAMYRCASSLFSPTASGKETQYFGPGTRLLVL.

A few counts support this clonotype. The rearrangement links TRBV12-3 or TRBV12-4 to TRBJ2-2, with 9 bases matching TRBD1. The CDR3 spans 15 residues. V gave up 1 base and J gave up 7 bases; unmatched junction bases: 4. The CDR3 region is CASSLVQGAHGELFF. As DNA, the CDR3 is TGTGCCAGCAGTTTAGTACAGGGGGCGCACGGGGAGCTGTTTTTT.

Ten or more counts support this clonotype. This chain connects TRBV11-2 to TRBJ2-3; D is unresolved. The V gene's germline CDR1 is SGHAT and CDR2 FQNNGV. Between the trimmed V and J ends, which lost 3 bases and 0 bases, there was a span of 10 bases. This CDR3 spans 15 amino acids. The DNA for the CDR3 is TGTGCCAGCAGCTTTGCGGAGACTAGCACAGATACGCAGTATTTT. It specifies CASSFAETSTDTQYF.

Ten or more counts support this clonotype. CDR3 amino acids: CSVGLGQIQETQYF. Written as DNA, the CDR3 is TGCAGCGTTGGTTTAGGTCAGATCCAAGAGACCCAGTACTTC. The chain recombines TRBV29-1 with TRBJ2-5, with D uncertain. Germline values: CDR1 SQVTM, CDR2 ANQGSEA. Deletions cut 4 bases from V and 1 base from J, with 13 bases between. CDR3 size: 14 residues.

This clonotype was seen many times. The J gene is TRBJ2-1, the V gene TRBV12-3 or TRBV12-4; perhaps TRBD1 as D (5 bases). The CDR3 is made up of 12 amino acids. V was clipped by 5 bases and J by 13 bases, with 15 bases between them. The CDR3 DNA reads as TGTGCCAGCAGTACAGGCCTCGTCCGACAGTTCTTC. Encoded protein: CASSTGLVRQFF.